Below, one T cell receptor beta chain is given with its context. Its antigen is unknown. This entry belongs to a study of cytomegalovirus exposure and HLA in healthy donors. This CDR3 contains 13 residues. The germline CDR1 and CDR2 sequences are LNHDA and SQIVND (reference sequence). With 5 bases removed from V and 10 bases from J, the gap between germline ends came to 12 bases. Study-level findings and limits: For presence/absence analyses, sequencing depth was assumed to be roughly uniform across donors. Most TCR sequences proved rare, with some public TCRs found in many donors.

The PCR ran on 60 Vbeta and 13 Jbeta primers. Produced via immunoSEQ multiplex PCR; TCRdb's table is partial and in-frame only. The sample includes 100,000 to 140,000 clones, around 77% of them seen just once. This TCR came from a man younger than 30 in good health and CMV-seronegative. The sequenced sample was PBMCs. This chain links TRBV19 with TRBJ1-6; D gene unclear. CDR3 coding DNA: TGTGCCAGTAGTTTTCAGGCACGGTCACCCCTCCACTTT. Translation: CASSFQARSPLHF.